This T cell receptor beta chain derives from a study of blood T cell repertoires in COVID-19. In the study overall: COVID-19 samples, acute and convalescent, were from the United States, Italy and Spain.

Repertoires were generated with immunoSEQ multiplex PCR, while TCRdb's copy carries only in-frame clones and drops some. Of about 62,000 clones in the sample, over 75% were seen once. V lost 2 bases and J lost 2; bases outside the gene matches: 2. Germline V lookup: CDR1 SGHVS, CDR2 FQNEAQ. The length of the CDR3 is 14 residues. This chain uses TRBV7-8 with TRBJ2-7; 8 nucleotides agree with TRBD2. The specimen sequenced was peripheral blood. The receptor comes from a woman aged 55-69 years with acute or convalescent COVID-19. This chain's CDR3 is CASSLLAGAYEQYV. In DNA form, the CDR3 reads TGTGCCAGCAGCTTACTAGCGGGCGCCTACGAGCAGTACGTC.